This TCR beta chain came from a study of shared clonotypes between healthy human individuals. Study findings and constraints: Only a few donors were included, so the genetic and exposure-history diversity represented was limited.

After removal of 2 bases from V and 4 bases from J, the junction contained 3 bases not matched to a gene. Germline V gives CDR1 SGDLS, CDR2 YYNGEE. This CDR3 is built from 14 residues. Points on this clone: Its antigen is currently unknown.

TCRdb's table, derived via immunoSEQ multiplex PCR, lists solely in-frame clones and lacks some. The sample gives a few hundred thousand clones, about nine tenths of which show up once; 15% to 20% is in the top ten. The material sequenced was memory CD8+ T cells sorted from blood. The subset was: CD45RO+ cells pooled with CCR7-negative TemRA cells. The chain recombines TRBV9 with TRBJ2-3, with TRBD1 matching 8 bases. This TCR was recovered from a man between 18 and 35 years old in good health. The CDR3 bases are TGTGCCAGCAGCGTTGACAGGGGTTCAGATACGCAGTATTTT. Protein: CASSVDRGSDTQYF.